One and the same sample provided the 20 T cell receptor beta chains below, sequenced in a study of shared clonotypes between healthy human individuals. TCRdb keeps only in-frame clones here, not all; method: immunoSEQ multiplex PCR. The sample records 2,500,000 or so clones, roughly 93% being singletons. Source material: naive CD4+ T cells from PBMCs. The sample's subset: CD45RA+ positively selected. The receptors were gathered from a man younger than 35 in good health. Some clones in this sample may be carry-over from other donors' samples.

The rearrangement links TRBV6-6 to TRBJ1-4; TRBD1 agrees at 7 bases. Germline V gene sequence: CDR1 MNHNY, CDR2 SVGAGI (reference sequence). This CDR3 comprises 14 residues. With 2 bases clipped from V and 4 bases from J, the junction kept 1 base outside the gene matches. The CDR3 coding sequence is TGTGCCAGCAGTTACAGGGGGCTTAATGAAAAACTGTTTTTT. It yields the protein CASSYRGLNEKLFF.

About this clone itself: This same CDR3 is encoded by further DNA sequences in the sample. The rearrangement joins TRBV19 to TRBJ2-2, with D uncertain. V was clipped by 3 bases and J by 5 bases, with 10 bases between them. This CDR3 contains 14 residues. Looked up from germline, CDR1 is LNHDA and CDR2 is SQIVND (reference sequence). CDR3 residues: CASSIQVGTGELFF. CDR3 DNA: TGTGCCAGTAGTATTCAGGTGGGGACCGGGGAGCTGTTTTTT. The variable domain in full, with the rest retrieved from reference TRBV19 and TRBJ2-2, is DGGITQSPKYLFRKEGQNVTLSCEQNLNHDAMYWYRQDPGQGLRLIYYSQIVNDFQKGDIAEGYSVSREKKESFPLTVTSAQKNPTAFYLCASSIQVGTGELFFGEGSRLTVL.

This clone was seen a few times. The CDR3 sequence: CASSAPGRLLEQYF. The CDR3 DNA is TGTGCCAGCAGTGCCCCCGGTCGTCTGCTCGAGCAGTACTTC. The genes are TRBV28 and TRBJ2-7; D call uncertain. The CDR3 consists of 14 residues. Between the trimmed V and J ends, which lost 5 bases and 6 bases, there was a span of 17 bases. Germline V gene sequence: CDR1 MDHEN, CDR2 SYDVKM.

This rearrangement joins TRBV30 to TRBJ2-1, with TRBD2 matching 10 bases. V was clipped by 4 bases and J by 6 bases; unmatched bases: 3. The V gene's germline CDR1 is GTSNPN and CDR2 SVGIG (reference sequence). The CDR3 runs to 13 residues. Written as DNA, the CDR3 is TGTGCCTGGACTAGCGGGAGAAGCAATGAGCAGTTCTTC. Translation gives CAWTSGRSNEQFF.

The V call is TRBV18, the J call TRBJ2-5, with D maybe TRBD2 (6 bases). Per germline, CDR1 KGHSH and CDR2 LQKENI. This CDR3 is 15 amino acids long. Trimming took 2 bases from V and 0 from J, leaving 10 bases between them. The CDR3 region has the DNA TGTGCCAGCTCACCAGGGGGGAATTACCAAGAGACCCAGTACTTC. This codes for CASSPGGNYQETQYF.

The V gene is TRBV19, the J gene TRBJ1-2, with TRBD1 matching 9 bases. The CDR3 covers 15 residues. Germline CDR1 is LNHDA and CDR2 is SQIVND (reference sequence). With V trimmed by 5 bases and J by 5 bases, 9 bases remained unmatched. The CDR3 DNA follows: TGTGCCAGTAGTCTGGGACAGGGACTGTCATATGGCTACACCTTC. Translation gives CASSLGQGLSYGYTF.

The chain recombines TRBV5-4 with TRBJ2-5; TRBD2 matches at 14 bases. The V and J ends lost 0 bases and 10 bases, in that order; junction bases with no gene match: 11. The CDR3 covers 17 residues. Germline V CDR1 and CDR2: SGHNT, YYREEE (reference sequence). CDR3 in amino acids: CASSLAPGLAGAGGQYF. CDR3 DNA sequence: TGTGCCAGCAGCTTGGCCCCGGGACTAGCGGGGGCAGGGGGCCAGTACTTC. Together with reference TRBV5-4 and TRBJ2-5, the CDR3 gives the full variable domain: ETGVTQSPTHLIKTRGQQVTLRCSSQSGHNTVSWYQQALGQGPQFIFQYYREEENGRGNFPPRFSGLQFPNYSSELNVNALELDDSALYLCASSLAPGLAGAGGQYFGPGTRLLVL.

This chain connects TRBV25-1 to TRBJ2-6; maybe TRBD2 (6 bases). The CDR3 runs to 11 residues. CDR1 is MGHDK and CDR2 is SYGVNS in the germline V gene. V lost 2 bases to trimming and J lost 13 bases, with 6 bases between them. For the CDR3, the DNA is TGTGCCAGCAGTGAAGGAGGGGTCCTGACTTTC. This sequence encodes CASSEGGVLTF.

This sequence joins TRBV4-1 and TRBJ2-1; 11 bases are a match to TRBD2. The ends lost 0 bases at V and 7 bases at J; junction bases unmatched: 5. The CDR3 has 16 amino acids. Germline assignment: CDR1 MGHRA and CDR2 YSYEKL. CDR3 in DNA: TGCGCCAGCAGCCAAGATCAGCTAGCGGGAGGTAATGAGCAGTTCTTC. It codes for CASSQDQLAGGNEQFF.

The CDR3 DNA reads TGTGCCAGCAGTCCAGTTAGCGGGAGGGCCCCAGATACGCAGTATTTT. Protein sequence: CASSPVSGRAPDTQYF. The chain combines TRBV5-5 with TRBJ2-3; 11 positions match TRBD2. The CDR3 covers 16 residues. The germline gives CDR1 SGHKS, CDR2 YYEKEE (reference sequence). J was trimmed by 4 bases and V by 5 bases; bases with no gene match: 9.

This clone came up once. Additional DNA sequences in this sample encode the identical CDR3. CDR3 in amino acids: CASSTGLAGGDTQYF. The CDR3 DNA reads TGCGCCAGCAGCACTGGACTAGCGGGAGGGGATACGCAGTATTTT. This chain links TRBV5-1 with TRBJ2-3; 15 bases map to TRBD2. The junction had 3 bases not matched to a gene; V was cut back by 4 bases and J by 6 bases. The CDR3 extends over 15 amino acids. Germline V CDR1 and CDR2: SGHRS, YFSETQ.

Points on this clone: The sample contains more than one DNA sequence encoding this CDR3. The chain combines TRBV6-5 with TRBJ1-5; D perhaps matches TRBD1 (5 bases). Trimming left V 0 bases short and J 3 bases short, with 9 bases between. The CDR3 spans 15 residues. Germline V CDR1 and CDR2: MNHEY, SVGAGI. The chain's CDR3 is CASSYSRGSNQPQHF. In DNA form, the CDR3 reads TGTGCCAGCAGTTACTCACGGGGGTCCAATCAGCCCCAGCATTTT.

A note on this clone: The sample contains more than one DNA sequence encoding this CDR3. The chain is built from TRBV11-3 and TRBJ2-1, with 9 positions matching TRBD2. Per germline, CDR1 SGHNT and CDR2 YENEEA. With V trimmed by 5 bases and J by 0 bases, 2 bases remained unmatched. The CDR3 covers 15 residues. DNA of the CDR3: TGTGCCAGCAGCAGTAGCGGGAGCTCCTACAATGAGCAGTTCTTC. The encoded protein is CASSSSGSSYNEQFF.

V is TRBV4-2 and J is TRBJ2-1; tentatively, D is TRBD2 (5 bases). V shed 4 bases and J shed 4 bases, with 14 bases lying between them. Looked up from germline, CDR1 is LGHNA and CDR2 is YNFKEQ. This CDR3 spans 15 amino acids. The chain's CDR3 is CASSRLNREYNEQFF. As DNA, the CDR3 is TGTGCCAGCAGCCGCCTCAACCGGGAATACAATGAGCAGTTCTTC.

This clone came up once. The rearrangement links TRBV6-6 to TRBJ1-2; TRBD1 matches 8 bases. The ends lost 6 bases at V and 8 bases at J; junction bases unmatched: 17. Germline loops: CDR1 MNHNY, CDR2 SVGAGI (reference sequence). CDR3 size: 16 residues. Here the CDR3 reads CASSLGQGGVVRGYTF. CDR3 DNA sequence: TGTGCCAGCAGCCTCGGACAGGGAGGGGTGGTGAGGGGCTACACCTTC.

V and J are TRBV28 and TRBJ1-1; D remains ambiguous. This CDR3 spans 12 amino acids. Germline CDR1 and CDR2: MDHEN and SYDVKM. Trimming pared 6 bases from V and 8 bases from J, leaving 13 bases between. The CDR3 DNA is TGTGCCAGCAGCCTGTCTTTTTTGGAAGCTTTCTTT. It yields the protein CASSLSFLEAFF.

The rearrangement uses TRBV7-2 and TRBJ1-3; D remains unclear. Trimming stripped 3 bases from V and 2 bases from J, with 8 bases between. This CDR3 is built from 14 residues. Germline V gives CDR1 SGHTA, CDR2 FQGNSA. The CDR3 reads CASSLMAAGNTIYF. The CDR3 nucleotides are TGTGCCAGCAGCTTGATGGCCGCTGGAAACACCATATATTTT.

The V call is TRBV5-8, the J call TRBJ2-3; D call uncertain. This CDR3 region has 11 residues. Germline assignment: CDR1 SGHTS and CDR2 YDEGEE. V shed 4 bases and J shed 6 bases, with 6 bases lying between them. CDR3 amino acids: CASSPSDTQYF. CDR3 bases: TGTGCCAGCAGCCCCTCGGATACGCAGTATTTT.

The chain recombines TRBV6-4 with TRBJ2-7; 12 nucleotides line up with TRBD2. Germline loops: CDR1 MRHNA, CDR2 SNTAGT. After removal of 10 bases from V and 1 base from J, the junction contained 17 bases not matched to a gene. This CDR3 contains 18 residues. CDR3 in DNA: TGTGCCACCAACCAAAGACTAGCGGGAGACGGAAGTTCCTACGAGCAGTACTTC. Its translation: CATNQRLAGDGSSYEQYF.

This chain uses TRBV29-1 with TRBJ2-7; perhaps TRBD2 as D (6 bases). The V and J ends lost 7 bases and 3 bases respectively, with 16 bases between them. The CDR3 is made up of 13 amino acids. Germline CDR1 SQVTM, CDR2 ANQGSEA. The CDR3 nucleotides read TGCAGCGCGTCTAGCGATCAGGGCTACGAGCAGTACTTC. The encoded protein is CSASSDQGYEQYF.